Listed here are 16 T cell receptor beta chains from one sample, sequenced in a study of cytomegalovirus exposure and HLA in healthy donors. PCR amplification relied on 60 Vbeta primers (plus 13 Jbeta primers). The repertoire was sequenced with immunoSEQ multiplex PCR; TCRdb's copy has only in-frame clones and lacks some. The profile shows about 160,000 clones, approximately 80% of them singletons. Sequenced input: PBMCs. The receptors come from a male donor in good health and CMV-seropositive.

The chain recombines TRBV7-2 with TRBJ2-7, with 8 bases matching TRBD2. V was clipped by 1 base and J by 7 bases; unmatched bases: 3. Germline V lookup: CDR1 SGHTA, CDR2 FQGNSA. The CDR3 loop spans 13 amino acids. CDR3 protein: CASSLERGREQYF. For the CDR3, the DNA is TGTGCCAGCAGCTTAGAGCGGGGGAGAGAGCAGTACTTC.

This clone has a handful of counts. The chain combines TRBV10-2 with TRBJ2-7, with a tentative D call TRBD1 (6 bases). Trimming left V 4 bases short and J 5 bases short, with 9 bases between. The CDR3 length is 12 residues. The germline CDR1 and CDR2 sequences are WSHSY and SAAADI. The DNA for the CDR3 is TGCGCCAGCAGTGCACAGGGAAACGAGCAGTACTTC. It specifies CASSAQGNEQYF.

The chain combines TRBV5-1 with TRBJ2-7; possible D gene TRBD1, 7 bases. The V gene's germline CDR1 is SGHRS and CDR2 YFSETQ. V shed 4 bases and J shed 7 bases, with 21 bases lying between them. There are 15 residues in the CDR3. The CDR3 region is CASSTRRDSLGEQYF. DNA of the CDR3: TGCGCCAGCAGCACCCGGAGGGACAGTCTGGGGGAGCAGTACTTC.

The chain employs TRBV5-1 and TRBJ2-7; D gene ambiguous. V was clipped by 0 bases and J by 1 base, with 8 bases between them. This CDR3 is 14 amino acids long. The germline gives CDR1 SGHRS, CDR2 YFSETQ. CDR3 in amino acids: CASSLDLASYEQYF. CDR3 in DNA: TGCGCCAGCAGCTTGGATTTGGCTTCCTACGAGCAGTACTTC. Based on the CDR3 plus reference TRBV5-1 and TRBJ2-7, the full variable domain is KAGVTQTPRYLIKTRGQQVTLSCSPISGHRSVSWYQQTPGQGLQFLFEYFSETQRNKGNFPGRFSGRQFSNSRSEMNVSTLELGDSALYLCASSLDLASYEQYFGPGTRLTVT.

This clone was counted once. The V and J genes are TRBV5-4 and TRBJ1-4; 9 positions agree with TRBD1. V dropped 4 bases and J dropped 8; count of bases not matched to a gene: 9. This CDR3 is 15 amino acids long. The germline CDR1 and CDR2 sequences are SGHNT and YYREEE (reference sequence). The CDR3 sequence: CASSTRQGGVEKLFF. In nucleotides, the CDR3 is TGTGCCAGCAGCACCCGACAGGGGGGGGTGGAAAAACTGTTTTTT.

The sample holds one count of this clone. The V gene is TRBV5-1, the J gene TRBJ2-7; 9 bases line up with TRBD1. Trimming at V came to 0 bases and at J to 3 bases, leaving 7 bases not matched to a gene. Germline CDR1 SGHRS, CDR2 YFSETQ. This CDR3 comprises 16 residues. The CDR3 DNA follows: TGCGCCAGCAGCTTGGGGGGGACAGGGAGGGACTACGAGCAGTACTTC. It yields the protein CASSLGGTGRDYEQYF.

This chain connects TRBV6-1 to TRBJ1-1; the D gene is possibly TRBD1 (5 bases). From germline, CDR1 is MNHNS and CDR2 SASEGT. This CDR3 comprises 11 residues. V was clipped by 7 bases and J by 12 bases, with 15 bases between them. The CDR3 sequence is CASILGQTPFF. As DNA, the CDR3 is TGTGCCAGCATCCTGGGGCAGACACCTTTCTTT.

The chain links TRBV2 to TRBJ1-5; 7 bases agree with TRBD1. Germline CDR1 reads SNHLY; CDR2 reads FYNNEI. V shed 1 base, J shed 3 bases, and the junction held 3 bases outside the gene matches. CDR3 length equals 15 residues. The CDR3 spells CASSEETGLNQPQHF. DNA of the CDR3: TGTGCCAGCAGTGAAGAGACAGGGCTCAATCAGCCCCAGCATTTT.

This chain connects TRBV14 to TRBJ2-1; TRBD1 matches at 7 bases. CDR3 size: 13 residues. Germline CDR1 and CDR2: SGHDN and FVKESK. V gave up 3 bases and J gave up 14 bases; unmatched junction bases: 10. CDR3: CASSQFNHDREFF. The CDR3 DNA is TGTGCCAGCAGCCAGTTTAACCACGACAGGGAGTTCTTC.

This clone has a handful of counts. The rearrangement uses TRBV5-1 and TRBJ2-5, with 11 positions matching TRBD2. The CDR3 spans 15 residues. V shed 4 bases, J shed 5 bases, and the junction held 7 bases outside the gene matches. Germline CDR1 reads SGHRS; CDR2 reads YFSETQ. CDR3 sequence: CASSILAGGGETQYF. In nucleotides, the CDR3 is TGCGCCAGCAGCATCCTAGCGGGAGGAGGGGAGACCCAGTACTTC.

This chain joins TRBV2 and TRBJ2-1; D is perhaps TRBD1 (5 bases). V was trimmed by 4 bases and J by 8 bases, leaving 15 bases between them. This CDR3 contains 14 residues. The germline gives CDR1 SNHLY, CDR2 FYNNEI. CDR3 sequence: CASSASPGNDEQFF. Written as DNA, the CDR3 is TGTGCCAGCAGTGCCTCCCCAGGGAACGATGAGCAGTTCTTC.

The chain couples TRBV6-5 to TRBJ1-6; D remains ambiguous. Trimming shortened V by 0 bases and J by 5 bases, and 11 bases separated the two germline ends. This CDR3 comprises 16 residues. CDR1 is MNHEY, CDR2 SVGAGI, per germline. CDR3 sequence reads: CASSYSKNSNNSPLHF. CDR3 nucleotide sequence: TGTGCCAGCAGTTACTCGAAGAACAGTAATAATTCACCCCTCCACTTT.

This sequence joins TRBV7-9 and TRBJ2-7; maybe TRBD2 (5 bases). The CDR3 length is 12 residues. In germline, CDR1 is SEHNR, CDR2 FQNEAQ (reference sequence). The germline V and J ends were trimmed by 5 bases and 7 bases, with 12 bases remaining between them. The CDR3 DNA sequence: TGTGCCAGCAGCCCTGGAGGTAGGGAGCAGTACTTC. Amino acid sequence: CASSPGGREQYF.

The chain joins TRBV9 to TRBJ1-4; no reliable D call. Trimming shortened V by 0 bases and J by 0 bases, and 6 bases separated the two germline ends. Germline CDR1 SGDLS, CDR2 YYNGEE. The CDR3 runs 15 residues. CDR3 DNA sequence: TGTGCCAGCAGCGTAGGAAGAGCAACTAATGAAAAACTGTTTTTT. Translated: CASSVGRATNEKLFF.

The chain recombines TRBV6-5 with TRBJ1-5; possibly TRBD1 for D (6 bases). The CDR3 extends over 13 amino acids. The germline CDR1 and CDR2 sequences are MNHEY and SVGAGI. The germline V and J ends were trimmed by 7 bases and 4 bases, with 11 bases remaining between them. In DNA, the CDR3 is TGTGCCAGCAAAAAACAGGGTAATCAGCCCCAGCATTTT. Encoded protein: CASKKQGNQPQHF.

V usage is TRBV30 and J usage is TRBJ2-5; perhaps TRBD1 as D (6 bases). V lost 6 bases, J lost 1 base, and 12 bases lay in between. Per germline, CDR1 GTSNPN and CDR2 SVGIG (reference sequence). The CDR3 has 13 residues. CDR3 sequence: CACIQGAQETQYF. The CDR3 DNA follows: TGTGCCTGTATACAGGGAGCCCAAGAGACCCAGTACTTC.